A selection of T cell receptor beta chains follows, all from one sample in a study of cytomegalovirus exposure and HLA in healthy donors. Sequenced by immunoSEQ multiplex PCR; TCRdb stores in-frame clones only, minus some. The repertoire consists of about 35,000 clones, with less than 85% occurring once and the leading ten covering under 6.5%. Input material: PBMCs. These TCRs come from a male donor in good health and CMV-seronegative. CDR3s include the opening cysteine and the closing phenylalanine or tryptophan. A D gene is named only where the DNA matches it firmly.

D	V	J	CDR3
TRBD1	TRBV9	TRBJ1-5	CASSVDTGGNQPQHF
.	TRBV5-4	TRBJ1-1	CASSLGGASTEAFF
.	TRBV7-2	TRBJ1-1	CASSRGGGYTEAFF
TRBD1	TRBV19	TRBJ2-7	CASSILTGGYEQYF
.	TRBV4-2	TRBJ1-2	CASSQLGTDGYTF
TRBD1	TRBV29-1	TRBJ1-2	CSVADRGNYGYTF
TRBD1	TRBV6-1	TRBJ1-5	CASRGDSLNQPQHF
TRBD2	TRBV7-3	TRBJ2-7	CASSLEWGGNYEQYF
TRBD1	TRBV2	TRBJ1-6	CASTPGWGQGGNSPLHF
.	TRBV7-3	TRBJ2-1	CASSFRGALNNEQFF
.	TRBV30	TRBJ1-6	CAWSEGNNSPLHF
TRBD1	TRBV5-4	TRBJ1-2	CASSLNRGAGEGYTF
TRBD1	TRBV7-9	TRBJ1-1	CASSILTGGNTEAFF
.	TRBV29-1	TRBJ1-1	CGPGLMNTEAFF
TRBD1	TRBV27	TRBJ1-2	CASSTGGRYGYTF
.	TRBV2	TRBJ2-3	CASKADTDTQYF
.	TRBV5-1	TRBJ2-7	CASTWGDEQYF
TRBD1	TRBV10-1	TRBJ1-2	CASSVEDRENYGYTF
.	TRBV9	TRBJ1-1	CASSVVGSGEAFF
.	TRBV28	TRBJ1-3	CASSLTGTGNTIYF
.	TRBV4-2	TRBJ2-2	CASSQRLDTGELFF
.	TRBV27	TRBJ1-5	CASSSRDSNQPQHF
TRBD2	TRBV28	TRBJ2-3	CASSLRLAFTDTQYF
.	TRBV19	TRBJ2-3	CASSSGTRTDTQYF
TRBD2	TRBV9	TRBJ2-1	CASSVAIQGRGTSINEQFF
.	TRBV7-2	TRBJ2-1	CASSLAIRTEYNEQFF
TRBD1	TRBV27	TRBJ2-7	CASSRRTGGVEQYF
.	TRBV10-3	TRBJ2-7	CAISEVSSYEQYF
.	TRBV25-1	TRBJ2-2	CASSEYSGELFF
.	TRBV5-1	TRBJ1-4	CASSLGGGRTNNEKLFF
.	TRBV30	TRBJ1-1	CAWTFTGRAQAFF
.	TRBV6-6	TRBJ1-2	CASSYSTGDYGYTF
TRBD1	TRBV29-1	TRBJ1-6	CSAGTANSPLHF
.	TRBV25-1	TRBJ1-2	CASSEYDSNYGYTF
.	TRBV2	TRBJ1-2	CAIAGSTYGYTF
TRBD1	TRBV20-1	TRBJ2-7	CSAVGQGQYF
TRBD1	TRBV27	TRBJ1-6	CASSSSGTGGSSSYNSPLHF
.	TRBV20-1	TRBJ2-5	CSASYLETQYF
.	TRBV5-6	TRBJ1-1	CASSLNGGRTFF
TRBD1	TRBV29-1	TRBJ1-2	CSVEGTGIYGYTF
TRBD1	TRBV27	TRBJ1-5	CASSIGQAQPQHF
TRBD1	TRBV10-2	TRBJ2-2	CASSPPGQGRELFF
.	TRBV6-1	TRBJ1-1	CASSLGVTEAFF
TRBD2	TRBV9	TRBJ2-1	CASSPSLRGGWNEQFF
TRBD1	TRBV30	TRBJ2-1	CAWSRQGGEQFF
.	TRBV25-1	TRBJ1-4	CASSGLRGANEKLFF
TRBD1	TRBV6-5	TRBJ2-7	CASSGQGRSYEQYF
.	TRBV5-1	TRBJ2-7	CASSFDRGEQYF
.	TRBV9	TRBJ1-1	CASSPPRGLNTEAFF
TRBD1	TRBV6-6	TRBJ2-7	CASKGAAYEQYF
.	TRBV29-1	TRBJ2-5	CSVQQQGDQYF
.	TRBV29-1	TRBJ1-2	CSVEGGRSNYGYTF
TRBD2	TRBV11-1	TRBJ2-7	CASSLGPTSGHTYEQYF
.	TRBV7-2	TRBJ2-7	CASSLGREQYF
TRBD2	TRBV2	TRBJ2-1	CASSSATSMTQFF